The present entry profiles one TCR beta chain with its context. Its target is not known. Single viable CD3+CD4+CD8-CD45RO+ cells were sorted as the memory CD4+ T cells. CMV serostatus came from serum IgG against pp150, pp28, p38, p52. This CDR3 is built from 18 residues. In germline, CDR1 is MGHRA, CDR2 YSYEKL. With V trimmed by 0 bases and J by 4 bases, 12 bases remained unmatched. The sample originates from a study of memory CD4+ T cells and cytomegalovirus serostatus. Study context: Donors were healthy Belgian adults, under 10 CMV seropositive and about two dozen seronegative. Study observations and caveats: Of more than 150 reported CMV TCRbeta sequences, around 63 were found in memory CD4+ repertoires.

Assay used: immunoSEQ multiplex PCR; TCRdb lists only in-frame clones, some missing. Seen here are over 65,000 clones, roughly 80% observed once, and the top ten hold around 0.78%. Sequenced input: memory CD4+ T cells from blood. The sequence derives from an adult in good health and CMV-seronegative. This sequence joins TRBV4-1 and TRBJ2-5, with 9 nucleotides matching TRBD1. The CDR3 protein is CASSQDWGQTGGRETQYF. Written as DNA, the CDR3 is TGCGCCAGCAGCCAAGACTGGGGACAGACAGGGGGACGAGAGACCCAGTACTTC.